The rows below give T cell receptor beta chains drawn from one sample of a study of T cells in Graves' hyperthyroidism and ophthalmopathy. TCRdb analysed the multiplex PCR reads with MiXCR anew, one entry per CDR3 protein. The repertoire consists of about 590,000 distinct CDR3 sequences, with around 16% occurring once and the leading ten covering less than 9.5%. Sample: blood. The receptor set was obtained from a woman in her twenties or thirties with Graves' hyperthyroidism. Both conserved end residues are part of each CDR3. A D gene is named only where the DNA matches it firmly. Only some rows state a clone size, as once, few, many or a class for expanded clones.

J | D | V | size | CDR3 | DNA
TRBJ1-5 | . | TRBV12-3/TRBV12-4 | . | CASSPQGPYNQPQHF | TGTGCCAGCAGTCCTCAGGGGCCTTACAATCAGCCCCAGCATTTT
TRBJ2-1 | TRBD2 | TRBV5-1 | many | CASSGTSEPRHEQFF | TGCGCCAGCAGCGGAACTAGCGAGCCCCGCCATGAGCAGTTCTTC
TRBJ1-5 | . | TRBV6-6 | many | CASSYPNNQPQHF | TGTGCCAGCAGTTACCCTAACAATCAGCCCCAGCATTTT
TRBJ2-6 | . | TRBV30 | many | CACSVSGANVLTF | TGTGCCTGCAGCGTCTCTGGGGCCAACGTCCTGACTTTC
TRBJ1-2 | . | TRBV11-3 | many | CASNPHQMEPNPGYTF | TGTGCCAGCAACCCCCACCAGATGGAGCCAAACCCTGGCTACACCTTC
TRBJ2-1 | . | TRBV4-1 | . | CASSPSGDLGNEQFF | TGCGCCAGCAGCCCGAGCGGCGACCTGGGAAATGAGCAGTTCTTC
TRBJ1-1 | . | TRBV2 | many | CASSPGQREAFF | TGTGCCAGCAGCCCCGGACAGCGAGAAGCTTTCTTT
TRBJ2-7 | TRBD2 | TRBV6-2/TRBV6-3 | many | CASSPWTSGYEQYF | TGTGCCAGCAGCCCCTGGACTAGCGGCTACGAGCAGTACTTC
TRBJ1-1 | . | TRBV28 | many | CASNRRLEAFF | TGTGCCAGTAACAGACGACTTGAAGCTTTCTTT
TRBJ2-2 | . | TRBV28 | few | CASTTPNTGELFF | TGTGCCAGCACCACGCCGAACACCGGGGAGCTGTTTTTT
TRBJ2-7 | . | TRBV18 | many | CASSRTDFSYEQYF | TGTGCCAGCTCGAGAACAGACTTTTCCTACGAGCAGTACTTC
TRBJ2-7 | . | TRBV3-1 | few | CASSQVGGEQYF | TGTGCCAGCAGCCAAGTAGGTGGCGAGCAGTACTTC
TRBJ2-7 | . | TRBV24-1 | few | CATEELEQYF | TGTGCCACCGAAGAACTCGAGCAGTACTTC
TRBJ2-5 | TRBD2 | TRBV29-1 | many | CSVVAGVGQETQYF | TGCAGCGTTGTGGCGGGAGTGGGTCAAGAGACCCAGTACTTC
TRBJ2-1 | . | TRBV16 | many | CASSQSTTELYNEQFF | TGTGCCAGCAGCCAATCGACGACGGAGCTTTACAATGAGCAGTTCTTC
TRBJ1-5 | TRBD1 | TRBV29-1 | . | CSVQGASSNQPQHF | TGCAGCGTTCAGGGGGCGAGCAGCAATCAGCCCCAGCATTTT
TRBJ1-4 | TRBD1 | TRBV29-1 | many | CSGGTASNEKLFF | TGCAGCGGTGGGACAGCCTCTAATGAAAAACTGTTTTTT
TRBJ2-5 | . | TRBV4-2 | few | CASSQAVVGVGQETQYF | TGTGCCAGCAGCCAAGCAGTAGTGGGAGTAGGCCAAGAGACCCAGTACTTC
TRBJ2-7 | . | TRBV9 | . | CASSSSGQTRIYEQYF | TGTGCCAGCAGCTCTTCAGGACAGACGCGAATTTACGAGCAGTACTTC
TRBJ1-6 | . | TRBV7-9 | few | CASSLLDRANSPLHF | TGTGCCAGCAGCTTGCTGGACCGTGCAAATTCACCCCTCCACTTT
TRBJ2-1 | . | TRBV10-3 | . | CAIRGGQGWSNEQFF | TGTGCCATCCGCGGCGGCCAGGGGTGGTCCAATGAGCAGTTCTTC
TRBJ2-1 | . | TRBV5-1 | few | CASSLGNRNEQFF | TGCGCCAGCAGCTTGGGAAATCGGAATGAGCAGTTCTTC
TRBJ2-7 | TRBD2 | TRBV20-1 | many | CSARPSGGEQYF | TGCAGTGCTAGGCCGAGCGGGGGTGAGCAGTACTTC
TRBJ1-5 | TRBD1 | TRBV19 | . | CASNEVTGGQPQHF | TGTGCCAGTAACGAGGTGACAGGGGGCCAGCCCCAGCATTTT
TRBJ2-7 | . | TRBV11-2 | many | CASSFPSGYEQYF | TGTGCCAGCAGCTTTCCTTCGGGATACGAGCAGTACTTC
TRBJ2-1 | TRBD2 | TRBV28 | . | CASSPALAGGGNEQFF | TGTGCCAGCAGTCCCGCGCTAGCGGGAGGCGGCAATGAGCAGTTCTTC
TRBJ2-2 | TRBD2 | TRBV7-3 | many | CASSPRGLAGEWYTGELFF | TGTGCCAGCAGCCCACGGGGACTAGCGGGAGAATGGTACACCGGGGAGCTGTTTTTT
TRBJ2-7 | . | TRBV11-2 | many | CASSLTGTSGSYEQYF | TGTGCCAGCAGCCTCACAGGGACTTCGGGCTCCTACGAGCAGTACTTC
TRBJ2-2 | . | TRBV20-1 | many | CSASRVGTKTGELFF | TGCAGTGCTAGCCGAGTAGGGACCAAAACCGGGGAGCTGTTTTTT
TRBJ2-7 | . | TRBV7-2 | many | CASSFPGVVEQYF | TGTGCCAGCAGCTTCCCTGGGGTGGTCGAGCAGTACTTC
TRBJ1-1 | TRBD1 | TRBV7-9 | few | CASGKGTATEAFF | TGTGCCAGCGGCAAGGGGACAGCAACTGAAGCTTTCTTT
TRBJ2-2 | TRBD2 | TRBV24-1 | . | CATSDLVPGGRGTGELFF | TGTGCCACCAGTGATTTGGTTCCGGGGGGTAGGGGCACCGGGGAGCTGTTTTTT
TRBJ2-2 | TRBD2 | TRBV27 | . | CASSLVTSGVALGELFF | TGTGCCAGCAGTTTAGTGACTAGCGGGGTAGCCCTCGGGGAGCTGTTTTTT
TRBJ2-1 | . | TRBV10-3 | few | CASAGNPYNEQFF | TGTGCCAGCGCAGGAAACCCCTACAATGAGCAGTTCTTC
TRBJ2-6 | . | TRBV6-5 | . | CASSYSTSPSRQPPAGANVLTF | TGTGCCAGCAGTTACTCGACTAGTCCTAGCCGCCAGCCCCCAGCTGGGGCCAACGTCCTGACTTTC
TRBJ2-1 | TRBD2 | TRBV24-1 | few | CATSAAGDSNEQFF | TGTGCCACCAGTGCCGCGGGAGACTCAAATGAGCAGTTCTTC
TRBJ1-1 | . | TRBV6-1 | many | CASKMNRNTEAFF | TGTGCCAGCAAAATGAACCGGAACACTGAAGCTTTCTTT
TRBJ2-7 | TRBD1 | TRBV6-2/TRBV6-3 | many | CASSYHLTGGSYEQYF | TGTGCCAGCAGTTACCATCTGACAGGGGGTTCCTACGAGCAGTACTTC
TRBJ1-4 | TRBD1 | TRBV20-1 | . | CSARTGGSTNEKLFF | TGCAGTGCCAGGACAGGGGGTTCAACTAATGAAAAACTGTTTTTT
TRBJ1-5 | . | TRBV3-1 | many | CASSSPGVSQPQHF | TGTGCCAGCAGCTCGCCCGGGGTCAGTCAGCCCCAGCATTTT
TRBJ2-7 | . | TRBV27 | . | CASSFVGGSYEQYF | TGTGCCAGCAGTTTCGTTGGGGGATCCTACGAGCAGTACTTC
TRBJ1-2 | . | TRBV12-5 | many | CASGLSGRDYGYTF | TGTGCTAGTGGTTTGTCCGGTCGGGACTATGGCTACACCTTC
TRBJ1-5 | TRBD1 | TRBV2 | . | CASSRQGVYQPQHF | TGTGCCAGCAGCAGACAGGGGGTTTATCAGCCCCAGCATTTT
TRBJ2-1 | . | TRBV7-3 | many | CASSLQYPSSYNEQFF | TGTGCCAGCAGCTTACAGTACCCCAGCTCCTACAATGAGCAGTTCTTC
TRBJ2-2 | TRBD2 | TRBV20-1 | . | CSARDPGLADKYTGELFF | TGCAGTGCTAGAGATCCGGGACTAGCGGACAAATATACCGGGGAGCTGTTTTTT
TRBJ2-2 | . | TRBV2 | many | CASTPRATGELFF | TGTGCCAGCACTCCGAGAGCCACCGGGGAGCTGTTTTTT
TRBJ1-5 | . | TRBV2 | many | CASSGQANQPQHF | TGTGCCAGCAGTGGTCAGGCAAATCAGCCCCAGCATTTT
TRBJ2-2 | . | TRBV7-3 | . | CASFVNTGELFF | TGTGCCAGCTTCGTAAACACCGGGGAGCTGTTTTTT
TRBJ2-7 | . | TRBV3-1 | many | CASSQDSDPEKPTYEQYF | TGTGCCAGCAGCCAAGATTCGGACCCAGAAAAACCTACCTACGAGCAGTACTTC
TRBJ2-1 | . | TRBV30 | many | CAWSVLSSRSNEQFF | TGTGCCTGGAGTGTACTGAGTTCAAGGAGCAATGAGCAGTTCTTC
TRBJ1-2 | . | TRBV9 | . | CASSPSVNYGYTF | TGTGCCAGCAGCCCCAGCGTGAACTATGGCTACACCTTC
TRBJ2-5 | . | TRBV7-6 | . | CASSPNPQETQYF | TGTGCCAGCAGCCCAAACCCCCAAGAGACCCAGTACTTC